This T cell receptor (beta chain) was sequenced in a study of response to subunit inactivated influenza vaccine. Findings and limits, study-wide: Seasonal influenza vaccination, on each occasion, was suggested by the authors to recruit few new T cells.

This clonotype has a count of ten or more. Its antigen is currently unknown. TCRdb fed the RT-PCR reads into MiXCR, producing one record per CDR3 protein. The sample yields fewer than 250,000 distinct CDR3 sequences, approximately 15% seen once. The CDR3 contains 13 residues. V lost 3 bases, J lost 5 bases, and 11 bases lay in between. The chain combines TRBV12-3 or TRBV12-4 with TRBJ2-7; a weak D match, TRBD2 (5 bases). This specimen was CD8+ T cells sorted from PBMCs, taken around 5 days after vaccination. This TCR derives from a man aged 45-60 years who received an inactivated influenza vaccine. CDR3 region: CASSFWLADEQYF. CDR3 coding DNA: TGTGCCAGCAGTTTCTGGCTAGCTGACGAGCAGTACTTC.